This TCR beta chain was obtained from a study of T cells in Graves' hyperthyroidism and ophthalmopathy. Amplified TCR beta CDR3 regions came from RNA transcripts. The HTBI primer set served for first-round RT-PCR of the TCR CDR3. TCRdb reanalysed the multiplex PCR reads using MiXCR and keeps one entry per CDR3 protein. The table has hundreds of thousands of distinct CDR3 sequences, about 17% seen once; the top ten hold 16%. Trimming took off 5 bases at V and 2 bases at J, with 12 bases between the two ends. Germline CDR1 and CDR2: DFQATT and SNEGSKA (reference sequence). The CDR3 extends over 13 amino acids.

The TCR was taken from a woman aged 50 to 65 with Graves' hyperthyroidism that later progressed to Graves' ophthalmopathy. V and J are TRBV20-1 and TRBJ1-2; D not certain. Input material: blood. CDR3 region: CSASAGENYGYTF. CDR3 sequence (DNA): TGCAGTGCTTCAGCTGGGGAGAACTATGGCTACACCTTC.